Below, 6 T cell receptor beta chains from the same sample are listed, as sequenced in a study of T cell responses to AZD1222 COVID-19 vaccine. TCRdb's copy holds only in-frame clones and misses some; the assay was immunoSEQ multiplex PCR. Here the sample spans 150,000 or so clones, roughly nine tenths being singletons. This specimen was peripheral blood, taken 28 days after the second AZD1222 dose. Source of these receptors: an adult who received the AZD1222 COVID-19 vaccine.

The CDR3 here is CASSGRQGSTEAFF. CDR3 sequence (DNA): TGCGCCAGCAGCGGAAGACAGGGGAGCACTGAAGCTTTCTTT. The rearrangement joins TRBV5-1 to TRBJ1-1; 8 positions agree with TRBD1. From germline, CDR1 is SGHRS and CDR2 YFSETQ. Trimming at V came to 4 bases and at J to 4 bases, leaving 6 bases not matched to a gene. The CDR3 has 14 amino acids. The full variable domain, in which reference TRBV5-1 and TRBJ1-1 provide the parts outside the CDR3, is KAGVTQTPRYLIKTRGQQVTLSCSPISGHRSVSWYQQTPGQGLQFLFEYFSETQRNKGNFPGRFSGRQFSNSRSEMNVSTLELGDSALYLCASSGRQGSTEAFFGQGTRLTVV.

V and J are TRBV12-3 or TRBV12-4 and TRBJ1-1; the D is unclear. This CDR3 has 13 residues. The germline V and J ends were trimmed by 2 bases and 3 bases, with 7 bases remaining between them. As DNA, the CDR3 is TGTGCCAGCAGTTTAAGCTCCTACACTGAAGCTTTCTTT. This codes for CASSLSSYTEAFF.

CDR3 residues: CSVVPTIGPLETQYF. The CDR3 DNA is TGCAGCGTTGTCCCTACCATTGGTCCTCTGGAGACCCAGTACTTC. The chain links TRBV29-1 to TRBJ2-5; D is undetermined. Trimming removed 4 bases at V and 5 bases at J, with 20 bases between. Germline-derived CDR1 and CDR2 are SQVTM and ANQGSEA. The CDR3 is 15 amino acids.

This sequence joins TRBV3-1 (or the pseudogene TRBV3-2) and TRBJ1-4; no reliable D call. This CDR3 spans 15 amino acids. Germline V gene lookup returns CDR1 LGHDT and CDR2 YNNKEL (reference sequence). V dropped 2 bases and J dropped 8 bases, with 15 bases sitting between them. The CDR3 sequence: CASSQRVYSDEKLFF. For the CDR3, the DNA is TGTGCCAGCAGCCAACGGGTCTACTCTGACGAAAAACTGTTTTTT.

This clone was detected a few times. The chain combines TRBV2 with TRBJ2-7; D is tentatively TRBD1 or TRBD2 (5 bases each). The CDR3 runs to 14 residues. V dropped 7 bases and J dropped 1 base, with 14 bases sitting between them. Looked up from germline, CDR1 is SNHLY and CDR2 is FYNNEI. The CDR3 nucleotides are TGTGCCAGCAACGAGGGGAAGGCGTCCTACGAGCAGTACTTC. It yields the protein CASNEGKASYEQYF. Combining the CDR3 with reference TRBV2 and TRBJ2-7 gives the whole variable domain EPEVTQTPSHQVTQMGQEVILRCVPISNHLYFYWYRQILGQKVEFLVSFYNNEISEKSEIFDDQFSVERPDGSNFTLKIRSTKLEDSAMYFCASNEGKASYEQYFGPGTRLTVT.

The chain is built from TRBV6-6 and TRBJ1-1; D gene uncertain. The V end was cut by 0 bases, the J end by 7 bases, with 12 bases between. This CDR3 contains 14 residues. The germline CDR1 and CDR2 sequences are MNHNY and SVGAGI (reference sequence). As DNA, the CDR3 is TGTGCCAGCAGTTACTCACGAGAAGGAGGTGAAGCTTTCTTT. It specifies CASSYSREGGEAFF.